This entry lists 17 T cell receptor beta chains sequenced from one sample in a study of blood T cells in healthy people across ages. Primers used in a second PCR of about 7 to 12 cycles were a sample-barcoded 5' primer and a J-beta primer mix. TCRdb reanalysed the 5' RACE reads using MiXCR and keeps one entry per CDR3 protein. The sample carries about 1,000,000 distinct CDR3 sequences, 45% recorded once. The sample was blood. These receptors were obtained from a woman aged 55-69 years in good health.

Points on this clonotype: It may be a read error: a sequence one base away is much more abundant. This rearrangement joins TRBV7-2 to TRBJ2-7; D unclear. CDR3 length equals 12 residues. V was clipped by 1 base and J by 3 bases, with 4 bases between them. Germline V gene sequence: CDR1 SGHTA, CDR2 FQGNSA. CDR3 region: CASSLVLYEQYF. In DNA form, the CDR3 reads TGTGCCAGCAGCTTAGTCCTCTACGAGCAGTACTTC.

The chain employs TRBV18 and TRBJ2-1; D is undetermined. Trimming stripped 5 bases from V and 7 bases from J, with 6 bases between. The CDR3 loop spans 11 amino acids. CDR1 and CDR2 from the germline V gene are KGHSH and LQKENI. The CDR3 DNA sequence: TGTGCCAGCTCAGCGCCGAATGAGCAGTTCTTC. Translating gives CASSAPNEQFF.

This clonotype occurred a few times. J is TRBJ2-7 and V is TRBV28, with D unresolved. V was cut by 4 bases and J by 2 bases, with 6 bases left in between. Germline CDR1 MDHEN, CDR2 SYDVKM. The CDR3 has 12 amino acids. Here the CDR3 reads CASSSLPYEQYF. The CDR3 nucleotides read TGTGCCAGCAGTTCCCTCCCCTACGAGCAGTACTTC.

This clonotype was recorded a few times. The V call is TRBV6-6, the J call TRBJ1-2; perhaps TRBD1 as D (5 bases). Germline V gene data show CDR1 as MNHNY and CDR2 as SVGAGI (reference sequence). This CDR3 contains 13 residues. The V gene lost 4 bases and the J gene lost 1 base, with 7 bases spanning the gap. The CDR3 is CASSWGLNYGYTF. The CDR3 DNA is TGTGCCAGCAGTTGGGGACTTAACTATGGCTACACCTTC.

This chain links TRBV20-1 with TRBJ2-3; TRBD1 is a possible D gene (7 bases). V lost 0 bases, J lost 2 bases, and 18 bases lay in between. Germline CDR1 DFQATT, CDR2 SNEGSKA (reference sequence). The CDR3 is 17 residues long. CDR3 nucleotides: TGCAGTGCTAGAGATAGGAGGGGGCGGTTGAACACAGATACGCAGTATTTT. Translation gives CSARDRRGRLNTDTQYF.

Points on this clonotype: At one end, the junction sequence differs from germline, possibly due to a read error. The rearrangement links TRBV10-3 to TRBJ2-1, with 8 bases that match TRBD2. Germline CDR1 ENHRY, CDR2 SYGVKD. The CDR3 totals 16 residues. The CDR3 DNA reads as TGTGCCGTCAGTGAGTCGGGAGGGGTATCCTACAATGAGCAGTTCTTC. Its translation: CAVSESGGVSYNEQFF.

This clonotype occurred many times. The V and J genes are TRBV29-1 and TRBJ2-3; D gene ambiguous. The germline CDR1 and CDR2 sequences are SQVTM and ANQGSEA. V lost 4 bases, J lost 2 bases, and 13 bases lay in between. The CDR3 spans 14 residues. CDR3 region: CSVARTGLTDTQYF. The CDR3 region has the DNA TGCAGCGTTGCCAGGACGGGCCTCACAGATACGCAGTATTTT.

This clonotype was detected a few times. The rearrangement joins TRBV4-2 to TRBJ2-3; 7 nucleotides match TRBD2. The CDR3 covers 20 residues. Germline V gene data show CDR1 as LGHNA and CDR2 as YNFKEQ. J was trimmed by 2 bases and V by 0 bases; bases with no gene match: 17. CDR3 sequence (DNA): TGTGCCAGCAGCCAAGAGCCTAGGGTCGTTGGCGGGGGTTTCACAGATACGCAGTATTTT. This sequence encodes CASSQEPRVVGGGFTDTQYF.

This chain links TRBV20-1 with TRBJ2-4; D is undetermined. The end of the DNA is better explained by TRBJ2-5, so the J call may be wrong. The CDR3 is made up of 15 amino acids. Germline values: CDR1 DFQATT, CDR2 SNEGSKA (reference sequence). CDR3 sequence (DNA): TGCAGTGCTCCGGGCTACTTAAACCCTAAAGAGACCCAGTACTTC. Encoded protein: CSAPGYLNPKETQYF.

The V gene is TRBV10-3, the J gene TRBJ2-1, with 9 bases aligning to TRBD2. Trimming took 6 bases from V and 2 from J; bases not matched to a gene: 5. There are 15 residues in the CDR3. Germline V gene lookup returns CDR1 ENHRY and CDR2 SYGVKD. The CDR3 reads CAISLSGSAYNEQFF. CDR3 in DNA: TGTGCCATCAGCCTTAGCGGGAGTGCCTACAATGAGCAGTTCTTC.

There are a few counts of this clonotype. This chain links TRBV15 with TRBJ2-7; 7 positions match TRBD2. Losses at the gene ends were 0 bases for V and 2 bases for J; bases not matched to a gene: 7. The CDR3 contains 16 residues. Germline-derived CDR1 and CDR2 are LNHNV and YYDKDF (reference sequence). This CDR3 reads CATSRDIASGPYEQYF. The CDR3 DNA reads as TGTGCCACCAGCAGAGATATTGCTAGCGGTCCCTACGAGCAGTACTTC.

The chain is built from TRBV5-1 and TRBJ2-5; 7 positions match TRBD1. The CDR3 runs 15 residues. Germline trimming cut 0 bases from V and 4 bases from J; bases unmatched to any gene: 6. Per the germline V gene, CDR1 is SGHRS and CDR2 is YFSETQ. CDR3 nucleotide sequence: TGCGCCAGCAGCTTGGCCGGGACAGTCACAGAGACCCAGTACTTC. Protein product: CASSLAGTVTETQYF. The variable domain in full, with the rest retrieved from reference TRBV5-1 and TRBJ2-5, is KAGVTQTPRYLIKTRGQQVTLSCSPISGHRSVSWYQQTPGQGLQFLFEYFSETQRNKGNFPGRFSGRQFSNSRSEMNVSTLELGDSALYLCASSLAGTVTETQYFGPGTRLLVL.

In its sample, this clonotype was seen once. Its ends do not fully match the called genes, so a read error is possible. The V gene is TRBV6-5, the J gene TRBJ2-1, with 7 bases aligning to TRBD2. The CDR3 has 17 residues. Germline V gives CDR1 MNHEY, CDR2 SVGAGI. This chain's CDR3 is CANSSRGRAAEDNEQFF. Here the CDR3 DNA reads TGTGCCAACAGTTCGCGGGGGAGAGCGGCGGAGGACAATGAGCAGTTCTTC.

V and J are TRBV28 and TRBJ2-4; D is possibly TRBD1 (5 bases). Matching the DNA end better, TRBJ2-7 makes the J call doubtful. The CDR3 extends over 14 amino acids. Per germline, CDR1 MDHEN and CDR2 SYDVKM. The CDR3 nucleotides read TGTGCCAGCACCCCTCTGGCAGGGACCTACGAGCAGTACTTC. Translation gives CASTPLAGTYEQYF.

Note on this clonotype: This may be a read error: a much more frequent sequence differs by one nucleotide. This rearrangement joins TRBV10-3 to TRBJ2-1; TRBD2 agrees at 8 bases. Per the germline V gene, CDR1 is ENHRY and CDR2 is SYGVKD. The CDR3 consists of 15 residues. V shed 6 bases, J shed 5 bases, and the junction held 9 bases outside the gene matches. CDR3 protein: CAIRGLGGINNEQFF. CDR3 DNA: TGTGCCATCAGGGGACTAGGGGGGATTAACAATGAGCAGTTCTTC.

Only a few counts were recorded for this clonotype. The chain links TRBV5-1 to TRBJ2-6, with D perhaps TRBD1 or TRBD2 (5 bases each). In germline, CDR1 is SGHRS, CDR2 YFSETQ. This CDR3 region has 15 residues. V shed 5 bases and J shed 1 base, with 10 bases lying between them. Written as DNA, the CDR3 is TGCGCCAGCAGTGAGGGGCTTTCTGGGGCCAACGTCCTGACTTTC. Its translation: CASSEGLSGANVLTF.

This clonotype was counted a few times. V gene TRBV29-1 combines with J gene TRBJ2-1, with 9 nucleotides matching TRBD2. CDR3 size: 16 residues. The V and J ends lost 3 bases and 3 bases, in that order; junction bases with no gene match: 9. CDR1 SQVTM and CDR2 ANQGSEA come from the germline V gene. The CDR3 region has the DNA TGCAGCGTTGAGGGGACCGGGACTAGCCGCTACAATGAGCAGTTCTTC. Translating gives CSVEGTGTSRYNEQFF.